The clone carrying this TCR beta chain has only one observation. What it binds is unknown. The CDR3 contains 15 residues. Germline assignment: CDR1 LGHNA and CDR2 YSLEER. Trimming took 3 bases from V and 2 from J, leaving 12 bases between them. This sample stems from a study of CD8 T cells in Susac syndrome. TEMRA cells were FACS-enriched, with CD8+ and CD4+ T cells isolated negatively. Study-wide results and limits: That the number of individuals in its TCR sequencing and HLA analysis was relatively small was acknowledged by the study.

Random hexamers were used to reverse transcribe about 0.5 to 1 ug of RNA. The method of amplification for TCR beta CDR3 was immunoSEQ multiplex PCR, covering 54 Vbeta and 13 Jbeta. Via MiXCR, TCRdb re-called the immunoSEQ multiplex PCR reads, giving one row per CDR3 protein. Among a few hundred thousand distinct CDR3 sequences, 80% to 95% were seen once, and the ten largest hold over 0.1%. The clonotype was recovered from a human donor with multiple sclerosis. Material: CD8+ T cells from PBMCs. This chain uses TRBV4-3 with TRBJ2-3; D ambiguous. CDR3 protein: CASSHRILTTDTQYF. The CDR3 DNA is TGCGCCAGCAGCCATCGCATACTCACCACAGATACGCAGTATTTT.